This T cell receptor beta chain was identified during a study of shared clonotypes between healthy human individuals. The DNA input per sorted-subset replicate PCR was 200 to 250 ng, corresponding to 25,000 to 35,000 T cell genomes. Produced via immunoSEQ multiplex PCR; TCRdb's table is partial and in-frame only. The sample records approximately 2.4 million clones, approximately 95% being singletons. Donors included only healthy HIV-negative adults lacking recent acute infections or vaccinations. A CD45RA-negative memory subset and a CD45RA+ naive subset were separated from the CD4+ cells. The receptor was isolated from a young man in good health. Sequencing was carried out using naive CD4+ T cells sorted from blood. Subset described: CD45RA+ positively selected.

The CDR3: CASSLPTSSLAKNIQYF. In DNA, the CDR3 is TGTGCCAGCAGCTTGCCCACTAGCAGTTTAGCCAAAAACATTCAGTACTTC. This rearrangement joins TRBV5-4 to TRBJ2-4; D possibly corresponds to TRBD2 (6 bases). Germline V gives CDR1 SGHNT, CDR2 YYREEE (reference sequence). This CDR3 contains 17 residues. V dropped 1 base and J dropped 0 bases, with 14 bases sitting between them.